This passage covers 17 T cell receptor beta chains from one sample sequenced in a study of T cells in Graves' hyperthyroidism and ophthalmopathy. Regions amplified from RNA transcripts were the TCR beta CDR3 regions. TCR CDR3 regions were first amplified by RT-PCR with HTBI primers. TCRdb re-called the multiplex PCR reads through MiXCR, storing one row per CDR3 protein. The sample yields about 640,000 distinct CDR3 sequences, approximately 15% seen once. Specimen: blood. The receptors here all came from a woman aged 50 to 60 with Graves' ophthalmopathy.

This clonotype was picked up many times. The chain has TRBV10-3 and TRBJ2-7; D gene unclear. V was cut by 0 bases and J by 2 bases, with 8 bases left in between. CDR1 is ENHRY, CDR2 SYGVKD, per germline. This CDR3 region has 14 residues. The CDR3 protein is CAISESAPPYEQYF. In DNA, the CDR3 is TGTGCCATCAGTGAGTCAGCACCCCCCTACGAGCAGTACTTC.

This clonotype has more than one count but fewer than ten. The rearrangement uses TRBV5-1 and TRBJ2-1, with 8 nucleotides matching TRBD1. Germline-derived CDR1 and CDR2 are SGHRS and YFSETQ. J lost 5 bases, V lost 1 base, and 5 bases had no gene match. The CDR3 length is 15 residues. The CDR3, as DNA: TGCGCCAGCAGCTTGCAGGGGGCAGGGGACAATGAGCAGTTCTTC. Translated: CASSLQGAGDNEQFF.

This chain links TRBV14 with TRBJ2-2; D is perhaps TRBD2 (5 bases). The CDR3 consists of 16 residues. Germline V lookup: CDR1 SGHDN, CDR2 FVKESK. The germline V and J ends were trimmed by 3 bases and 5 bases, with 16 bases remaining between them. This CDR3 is CASSQKLVLATGELFF. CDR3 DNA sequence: TGTGCCAGCAGCCAGAAACTAGTACTTGCAACCGGGGAGCTGTTTTTT.

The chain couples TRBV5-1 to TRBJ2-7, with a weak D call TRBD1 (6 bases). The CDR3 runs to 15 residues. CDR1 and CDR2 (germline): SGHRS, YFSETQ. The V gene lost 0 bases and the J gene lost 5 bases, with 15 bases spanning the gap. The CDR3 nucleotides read TGCGCCAGCAGCTTGGGTGGGCAGGGGATCGACGAGCAGTACTTC. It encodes CASSLGGQGIDEQYF.

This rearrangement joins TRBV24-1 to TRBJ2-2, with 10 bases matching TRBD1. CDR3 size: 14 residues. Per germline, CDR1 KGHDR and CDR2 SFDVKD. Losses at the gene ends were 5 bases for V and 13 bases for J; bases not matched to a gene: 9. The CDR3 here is CATSGQGALIGLFF. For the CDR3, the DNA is TGTGCCACCAGTGGACAGGGGGCACTCATCGGGCTGTTTTTT.

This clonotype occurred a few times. The CDR3 loop is CASSLVGVGSGNTIYF. CDR3 nucleotide sequence: TGTGCCAGCAGCTTGGTTGGGGTTGGCTCTGGAAACACCATATATTTT. V and J are TRBV5-5 and TRBJ1-3; no definite D call. Trimming cost V 0 bases and J 0 bases, with 10 bases left between them. The CDR3 loop spans 16 amino acids. CDR1 and CDR2 from the germline V gene are SGHKS and YYEKEE (reference sequence). Full variable domain (rest looked up from reference TRBV5-5 and TRBJ1-3): DAGVTQSPTHLIKTRGQQVTLRCSPISGHKSVSWYQQVLGQGPQFIFQYYEKEERGRGNFPDRFSARQFPNYSSELNVNALLLGDSALYLCASSLVGVGSGNTIYFGEGSWLTVV.

In DNA form, the CDR3 reads TGTGCCAGCAGCTCCCAGGCGGGAAGCACAGATACGCAGTATTTT. It translates to CASSSQAGSTDTQYF. The chain has TRBV7-3 and TRBJ2-3; maybe TRBD2 (6 bases). V lost 4 bases to trimming and J lost 0 bases, with 11 bases between them. The CDR3 runs to 15 residues. Germline V gene sequence: CDR1 SGHTA, CDR2 FQGTGA.

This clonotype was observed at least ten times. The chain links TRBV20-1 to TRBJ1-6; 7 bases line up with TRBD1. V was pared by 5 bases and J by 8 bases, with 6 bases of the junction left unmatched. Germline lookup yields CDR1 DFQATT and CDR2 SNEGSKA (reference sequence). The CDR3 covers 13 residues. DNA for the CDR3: TGCAGTGCTTCCCGGACAGGCGATTCACCCCTCCACTTT. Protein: CSASRTGDSPLHF.

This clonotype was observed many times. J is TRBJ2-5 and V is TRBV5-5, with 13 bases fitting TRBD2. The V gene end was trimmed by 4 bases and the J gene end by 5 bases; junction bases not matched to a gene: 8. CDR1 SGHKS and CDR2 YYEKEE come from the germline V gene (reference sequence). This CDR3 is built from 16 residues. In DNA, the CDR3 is TGTGCCAGCAGCCAGGGACTAGCGGGGACTAGGGAGACCCAGTACTTC. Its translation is CASSQGLAGTRETQYF.

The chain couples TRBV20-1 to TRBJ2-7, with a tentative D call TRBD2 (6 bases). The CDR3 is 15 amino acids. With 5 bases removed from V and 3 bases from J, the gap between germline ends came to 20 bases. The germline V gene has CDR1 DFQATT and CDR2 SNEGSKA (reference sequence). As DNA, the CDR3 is TGCAGTGCTCAAAGTCCGGGACGGGGAGGCTACGAGCAGTACTTC. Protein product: CSAQSPGRGGYEQYF.

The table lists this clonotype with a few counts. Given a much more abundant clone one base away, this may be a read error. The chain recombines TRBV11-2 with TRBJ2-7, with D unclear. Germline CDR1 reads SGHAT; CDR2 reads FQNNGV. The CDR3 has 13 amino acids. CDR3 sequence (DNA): TGTGCCAGCAGCTTGACAATGGCAGTCGAGCAGTCCTTC. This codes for CASSLTMAVEQSF.

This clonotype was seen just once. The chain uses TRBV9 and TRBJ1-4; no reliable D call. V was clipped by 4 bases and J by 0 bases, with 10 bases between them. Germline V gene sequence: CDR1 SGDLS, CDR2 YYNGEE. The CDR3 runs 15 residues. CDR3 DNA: TGTGCCAGCAGCCACCGGAGTGCAACTAATGAAAAACTGTTTTTT. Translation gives CASSHRSATNEKLFF.

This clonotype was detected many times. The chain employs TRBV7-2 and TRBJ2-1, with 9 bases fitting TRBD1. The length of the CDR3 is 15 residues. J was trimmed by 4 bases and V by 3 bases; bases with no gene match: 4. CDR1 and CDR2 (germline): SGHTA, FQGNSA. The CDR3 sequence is CASSFQGQGYNEQFF. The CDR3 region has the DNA TGTGCCAGCAGCTTCCAGGGACAGGGTTACAATGAGCAGTTCTTC.

The CDR3 sequence is CASSYGQGIRTDTQYF. In DNA form, the CDR3 reads TGTGCCAGCAGTTACGGGCAGGGAATACGCACAGATACGCAGTATTTT. The gene calls are TRBV6-2 or TRBV6-3 and TRBJ2-3; tentatively, D is TRBD1 (5 bases). CDR1 and CDR2 (germline): MNHEY, SVGEGT. The germline V and J ends were trimmed by 2 bases and 1 base, with 13 bases remaining between them. The CDR3 runs 16 residues.

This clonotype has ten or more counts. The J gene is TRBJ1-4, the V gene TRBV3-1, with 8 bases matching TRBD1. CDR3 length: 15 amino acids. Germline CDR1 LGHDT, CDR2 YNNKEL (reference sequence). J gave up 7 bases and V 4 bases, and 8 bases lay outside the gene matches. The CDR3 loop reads CASSPETGASEKLFF. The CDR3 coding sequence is TGTGCCAGCAGCCCTGAGACAGGGGCTAGTGAAAAACTGTTTTTT.

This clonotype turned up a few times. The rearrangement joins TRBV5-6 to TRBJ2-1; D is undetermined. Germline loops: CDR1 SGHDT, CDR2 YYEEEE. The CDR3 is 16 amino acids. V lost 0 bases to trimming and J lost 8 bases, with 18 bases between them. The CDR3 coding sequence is TGTGCCAGCAGCTTGGTTGTGGACCCTAGGGTAGATGAGCAGTTCTTC. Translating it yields CASSLVVDPRVDEQFF.

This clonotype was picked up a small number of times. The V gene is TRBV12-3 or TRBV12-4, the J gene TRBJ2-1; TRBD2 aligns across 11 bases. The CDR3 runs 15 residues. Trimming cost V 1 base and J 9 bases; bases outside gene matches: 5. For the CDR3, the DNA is TGTGCCAGCAGTTTAGTAGGTAGCGGGAGGGGTGAGCAGTTCTTC. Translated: CASSLVGSGRGEQFF.